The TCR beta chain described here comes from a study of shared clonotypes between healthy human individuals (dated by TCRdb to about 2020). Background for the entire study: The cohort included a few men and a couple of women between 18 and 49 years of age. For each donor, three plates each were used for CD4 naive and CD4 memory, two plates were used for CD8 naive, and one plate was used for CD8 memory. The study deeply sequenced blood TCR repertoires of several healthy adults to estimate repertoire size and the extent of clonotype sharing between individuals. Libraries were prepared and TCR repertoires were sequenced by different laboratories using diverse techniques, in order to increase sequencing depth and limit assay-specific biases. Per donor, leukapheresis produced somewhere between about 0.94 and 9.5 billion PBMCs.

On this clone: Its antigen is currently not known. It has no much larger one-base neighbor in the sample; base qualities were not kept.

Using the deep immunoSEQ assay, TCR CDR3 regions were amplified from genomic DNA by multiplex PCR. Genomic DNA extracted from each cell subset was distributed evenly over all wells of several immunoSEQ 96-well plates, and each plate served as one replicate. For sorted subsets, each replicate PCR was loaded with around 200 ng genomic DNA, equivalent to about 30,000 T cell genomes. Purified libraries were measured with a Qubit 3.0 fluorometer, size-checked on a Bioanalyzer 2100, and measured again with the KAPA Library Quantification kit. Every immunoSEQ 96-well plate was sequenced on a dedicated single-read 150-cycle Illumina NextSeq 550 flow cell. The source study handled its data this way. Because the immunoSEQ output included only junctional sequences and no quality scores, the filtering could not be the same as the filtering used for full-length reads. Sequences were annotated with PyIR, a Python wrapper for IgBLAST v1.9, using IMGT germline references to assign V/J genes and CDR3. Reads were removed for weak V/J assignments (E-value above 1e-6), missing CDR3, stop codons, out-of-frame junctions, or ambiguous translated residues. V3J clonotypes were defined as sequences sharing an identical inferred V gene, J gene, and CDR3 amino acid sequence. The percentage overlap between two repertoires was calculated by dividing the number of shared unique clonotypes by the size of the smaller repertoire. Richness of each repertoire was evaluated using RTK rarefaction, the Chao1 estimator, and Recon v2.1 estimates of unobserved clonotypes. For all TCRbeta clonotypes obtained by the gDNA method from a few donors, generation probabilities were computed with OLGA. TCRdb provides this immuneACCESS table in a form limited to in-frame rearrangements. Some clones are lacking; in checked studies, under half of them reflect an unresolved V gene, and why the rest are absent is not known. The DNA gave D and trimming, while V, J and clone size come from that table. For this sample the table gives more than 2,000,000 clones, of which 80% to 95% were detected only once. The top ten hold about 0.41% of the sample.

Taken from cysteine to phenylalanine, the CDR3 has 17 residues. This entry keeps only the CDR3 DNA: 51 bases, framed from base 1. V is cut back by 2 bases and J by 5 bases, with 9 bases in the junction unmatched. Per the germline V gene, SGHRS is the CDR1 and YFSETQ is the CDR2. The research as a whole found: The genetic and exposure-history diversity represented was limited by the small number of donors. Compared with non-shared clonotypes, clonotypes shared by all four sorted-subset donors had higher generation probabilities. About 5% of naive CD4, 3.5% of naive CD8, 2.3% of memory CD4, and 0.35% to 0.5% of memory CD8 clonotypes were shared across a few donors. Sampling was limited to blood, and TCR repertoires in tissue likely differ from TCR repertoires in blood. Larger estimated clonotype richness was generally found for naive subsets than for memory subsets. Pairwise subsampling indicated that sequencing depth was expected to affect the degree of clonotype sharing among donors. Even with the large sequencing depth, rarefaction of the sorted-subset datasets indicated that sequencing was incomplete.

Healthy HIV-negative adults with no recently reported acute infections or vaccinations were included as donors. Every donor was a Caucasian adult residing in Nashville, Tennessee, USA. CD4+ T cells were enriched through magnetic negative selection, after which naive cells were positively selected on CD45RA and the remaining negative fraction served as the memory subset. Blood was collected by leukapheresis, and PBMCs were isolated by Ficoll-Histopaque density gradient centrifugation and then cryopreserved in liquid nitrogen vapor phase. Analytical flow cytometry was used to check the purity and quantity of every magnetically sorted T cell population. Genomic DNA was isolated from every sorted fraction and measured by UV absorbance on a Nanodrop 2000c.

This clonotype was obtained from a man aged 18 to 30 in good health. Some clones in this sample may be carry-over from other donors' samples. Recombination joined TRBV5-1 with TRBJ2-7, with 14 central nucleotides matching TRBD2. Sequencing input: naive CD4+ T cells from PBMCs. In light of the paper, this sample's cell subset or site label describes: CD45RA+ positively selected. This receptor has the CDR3 CASSFGTSGSLRDEQYF. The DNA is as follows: TGCGCCAGCAGCTTCGGGACTAGCGGGAGCCTGAGGGACGAGCAGTACTTC.